What follows is one T cell receptor (beta chain) and its context. Per the original methods: It was from reference gene primer amplification that nucleated cell counts were estimated. Sequencing used immunoSEQ multiplex PCR; TCRdb keeps in-frame clones, though not all of them. The V and J calls and clone size come from that table; D and trimming were worked out from the DNA. The repertoire has 200,000 to 250,000 clones, approximately 79% of them found once; the top ten carry 4.5% to 5.5%. From germline, CDR1 is GTSNPN and CDR2 SVGIG (reference sequence). The J segment lost 4 bases and the V segment lost 0 bases, leaving 9 bases of the junction unmatched. The CDR3 length is 16 residues. This sample is drawn from a study of blood T cell repertoires in COVID-19. The overall study: Italy, Spain and the United States were the sources of the convalescent and acute COVID-19 samples. In each case, the material was cDNA or gDNA derived from T cells, B-cell-depleted T cells, or PBMCs.

Sequencing used peripheral blood. The clonotype originates from a human donor in a cohort sampled during active COVID-19. V gene TRBV30 combines with J gene TRBJ1-3; 7 bases align to TRBD1. The CDR3 region has the DNA TGTGCCTGGAGTGTTCCTTACAGGGGACGAGGAAACACCATATATTTT. Translated, it gives CAWSVPYRGRGNTIYF. Filled out from reference TRBV30 and TRBJ1-3, the complete variable domain reads SQTIHQWPATLVQPVGSPLSLECTVEGTSNPNLYWYRQAAGRGLQLLFYSVGIGQISSEVPQNLSASRPQDRQFILSSKKLLLSDSGFYLCAWSVPYRGRGNTIYFGEGSWLTVV.